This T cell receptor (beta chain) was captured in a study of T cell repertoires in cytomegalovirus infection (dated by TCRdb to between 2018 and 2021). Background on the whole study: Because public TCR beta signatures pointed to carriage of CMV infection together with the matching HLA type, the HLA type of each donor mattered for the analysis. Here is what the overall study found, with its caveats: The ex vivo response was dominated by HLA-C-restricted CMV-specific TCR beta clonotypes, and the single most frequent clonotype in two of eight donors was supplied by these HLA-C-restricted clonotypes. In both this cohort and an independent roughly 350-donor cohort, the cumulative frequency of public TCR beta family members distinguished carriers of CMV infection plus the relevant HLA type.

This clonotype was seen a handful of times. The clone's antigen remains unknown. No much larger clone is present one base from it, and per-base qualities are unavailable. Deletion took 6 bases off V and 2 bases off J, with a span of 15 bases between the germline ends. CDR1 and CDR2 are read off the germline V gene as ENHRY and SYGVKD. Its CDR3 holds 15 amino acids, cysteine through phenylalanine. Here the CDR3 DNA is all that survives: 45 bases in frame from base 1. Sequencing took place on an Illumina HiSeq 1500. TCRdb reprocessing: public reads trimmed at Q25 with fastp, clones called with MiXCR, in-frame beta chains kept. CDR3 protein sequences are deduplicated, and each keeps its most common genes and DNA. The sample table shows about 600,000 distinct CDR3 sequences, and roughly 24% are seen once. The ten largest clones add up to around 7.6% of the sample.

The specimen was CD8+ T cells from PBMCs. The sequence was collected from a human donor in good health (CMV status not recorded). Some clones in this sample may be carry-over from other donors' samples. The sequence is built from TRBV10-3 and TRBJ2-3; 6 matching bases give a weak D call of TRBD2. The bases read TGTGCCATCAGGTCTGGGAGCGGGTACACAGATACGCAGTATTTT. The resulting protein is CAIRSGSGYTDTQYF.